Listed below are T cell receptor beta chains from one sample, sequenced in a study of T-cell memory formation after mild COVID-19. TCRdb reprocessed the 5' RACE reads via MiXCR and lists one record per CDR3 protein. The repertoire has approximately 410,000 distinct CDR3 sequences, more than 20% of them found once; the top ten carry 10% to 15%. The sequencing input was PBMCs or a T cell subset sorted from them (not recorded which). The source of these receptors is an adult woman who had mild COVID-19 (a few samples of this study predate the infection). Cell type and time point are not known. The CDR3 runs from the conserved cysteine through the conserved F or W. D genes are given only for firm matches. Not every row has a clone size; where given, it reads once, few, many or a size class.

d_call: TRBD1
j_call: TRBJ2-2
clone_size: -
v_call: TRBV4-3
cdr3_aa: CASSQDGRGPGELFF
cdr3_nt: TGCGCCAGCAGCCAAGACGGCAGGGGGCCCGGGGAGCTGTTTTTT

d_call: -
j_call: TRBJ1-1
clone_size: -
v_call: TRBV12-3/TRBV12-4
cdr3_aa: CASSLYGDTEAFF
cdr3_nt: TGTGCCAGCAGTTTATACGGGGACACTGAAGCTTTCTTT

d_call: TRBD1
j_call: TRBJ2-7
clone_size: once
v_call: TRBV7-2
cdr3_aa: CASSRDRGKAYEQYF
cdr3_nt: TGTGCCAGCAGCCGCGACAGGGGGAAGGCCTACGAGCAGTACTTC

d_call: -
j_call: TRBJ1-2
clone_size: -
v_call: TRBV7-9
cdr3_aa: CASSLNVGVRSYGYTF
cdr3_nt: TGTGCCAGCAGCTTGAATGTTGGGGTTCGGAGCTATGGCTACACCTTC

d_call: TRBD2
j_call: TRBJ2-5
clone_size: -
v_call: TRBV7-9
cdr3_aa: CASSSLAVQETQYF
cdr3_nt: TGTGCCAGCAGCTCGCTAGCGGTCCAAGAGACCCAGTACTTC

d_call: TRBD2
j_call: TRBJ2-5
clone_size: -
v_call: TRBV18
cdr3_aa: CASSHGLADTRKTQYF
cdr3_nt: TGTGCCAGCTCACACGGACTAGCGGACACCAGGAAGACCCAGTACTTC

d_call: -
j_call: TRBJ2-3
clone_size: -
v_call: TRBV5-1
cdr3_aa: CASSTADSTDTQYF
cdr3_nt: TGCGCCAGCAGCACGGCGGACAGCACAGATACGCAGTATTTT

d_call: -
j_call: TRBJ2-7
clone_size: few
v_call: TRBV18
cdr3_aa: CASSLDSLYEQYF
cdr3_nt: TGTGCCAGCTCACTCGACAGTCTCTACGAGCAGTACTTC

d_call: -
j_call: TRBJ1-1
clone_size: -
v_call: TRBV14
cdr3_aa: CASSQTRNTEAFF
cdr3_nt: TGTGCCAGCAGCCAAACTAGGAACACTGAAGCTTTCTTT

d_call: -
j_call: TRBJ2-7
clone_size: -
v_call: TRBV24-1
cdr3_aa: CATSDPHAVFYEQYF
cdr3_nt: TGTGCCACCAGTGATCCACACGCAGTGTTCTACGAGCAGTACTTC

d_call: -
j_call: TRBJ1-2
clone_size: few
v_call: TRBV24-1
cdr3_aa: CATSDPLYGYTF
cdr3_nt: TGTGCCACCAGTGACCCTCTGTATGGCTACACCTTC

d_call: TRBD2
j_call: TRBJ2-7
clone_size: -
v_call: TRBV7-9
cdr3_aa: CASSTGLAVVHEQYF
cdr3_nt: TGTGCCAGCAGCACCGGACTAGCGGTGGTCCACGAGCAGTACTTC

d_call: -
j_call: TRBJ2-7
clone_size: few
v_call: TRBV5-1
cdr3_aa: CASSLAPGEAYEQYF
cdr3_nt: TGCGCCAGCAGCTTGGCCCCCGGAGAGGCCTACGAGCAGTACTTC

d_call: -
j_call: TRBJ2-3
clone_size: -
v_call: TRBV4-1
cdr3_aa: CASSLLPGLLPVDTQYF
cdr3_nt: TGCGCCAGCAGCCTACTACCGGGACTTTTGCCTGTCGATACGCAGTATTTT

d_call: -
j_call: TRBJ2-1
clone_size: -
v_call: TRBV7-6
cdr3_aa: CASSPQTSSYNEQFF
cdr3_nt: TGTGCCAGCAGCCCGCAGACTAGCTCCTACAATGAGCAGTTCTTC

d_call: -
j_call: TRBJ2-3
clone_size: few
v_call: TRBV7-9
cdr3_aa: CASSLWATEATDTQYF
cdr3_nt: TGTGCCAGCAGCTTATGGGCGACAGAAGCCACAGATACGCAGTATTTT

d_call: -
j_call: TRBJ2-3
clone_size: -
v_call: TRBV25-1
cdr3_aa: CASSGGGKYF
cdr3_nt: TGTGCCAGCAGTGGAGGGGGAAAGTATTTT

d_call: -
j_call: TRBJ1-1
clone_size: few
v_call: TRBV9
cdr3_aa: CASSPRWTPNTEAFF
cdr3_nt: TGTGCCAGCAGCCCCCGATGGACTCCGAACACTGAAGCTTTCTTT

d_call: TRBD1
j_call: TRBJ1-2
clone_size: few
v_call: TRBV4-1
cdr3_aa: CASSRRVQGAEGYTF
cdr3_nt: TGCGCCAGCAGCAGGCGAGTCCAGGGGGCGGAGGGCTACACCTTC

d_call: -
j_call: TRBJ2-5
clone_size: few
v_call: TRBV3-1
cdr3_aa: CASSQDAETQYF
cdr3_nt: TGTGCCAGCAGCCAAGACGCCGAGACCCAGTACTTC

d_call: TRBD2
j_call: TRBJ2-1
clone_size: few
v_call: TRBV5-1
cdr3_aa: CASSLEPGTGGFNEQFF
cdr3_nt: TGCGCCAGCAGCCTGGAGCCGGGGACGGGAGGGTTCAATGAGCAGTTCTTC

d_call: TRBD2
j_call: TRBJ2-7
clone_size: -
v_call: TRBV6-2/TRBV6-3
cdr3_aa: CASTYGTSGTSTYEQYF
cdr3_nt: TGTGCCAGCACCTACGGGACTAGCGGGACCTCAACTTACGAGCAGTACTTC

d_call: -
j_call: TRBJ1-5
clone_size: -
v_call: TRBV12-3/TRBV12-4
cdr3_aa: CASSLGQGKDRNQPQHF
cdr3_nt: TGTGCCAGCAGTTTAGGCCAGGGGAAAGACCGCAATCAGCCCCAGCATTTT

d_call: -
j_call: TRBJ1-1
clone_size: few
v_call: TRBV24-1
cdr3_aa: CATRDTQGEAFF
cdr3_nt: TGTGCCACCCGAGATACACAGGGCGAAGCTTTCTTT

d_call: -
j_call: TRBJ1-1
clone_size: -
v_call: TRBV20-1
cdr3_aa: CSARRQSGDTEAFF
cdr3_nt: TGCAGTGCTAGGCGACAGTCGGGCGACACTGAAGCTTTCTTT

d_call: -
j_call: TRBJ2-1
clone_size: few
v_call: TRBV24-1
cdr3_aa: CATSDLGQPDEQFF
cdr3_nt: TGTGCCACCAGTGATCTCGGACAGCCGGATGAGCAGTTCTTC

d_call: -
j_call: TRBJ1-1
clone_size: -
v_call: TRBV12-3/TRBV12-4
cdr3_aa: CASSLGPTYTEAFF
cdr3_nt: TGTGCCAGCAGTCTAGGACCGACTTACACTGAAGCTTTCTTT